These 21 T cell receptor beta chains were sequenced from one sample in a study of blood T cell repertoires in COVID-19. This table comes from immunoSEQ multiplex PCR, and its TCRdb copy is limited to in-frame clones, with some not included. The repertoire holds about 200,000 clones, with 85% to 90% as singletons. Sequenced material: PBMCs or T cells enriched from blood (not recorded which). These TCRs come from a woman between 35 and 50 years old in a cohort exposed to, infected with or recovered from COVID-19 (not recorded which).

This chain links TRBV6-5 with TRBJ1-5; D is unclear. The CDR3 has 16 residues. Between the trimmed V and J ends, which lost 0 bases and 0 bases, there was a span of 9 bases. Germline V gene sequence: CDR1 MNHEY, CDR2 SVGAGI. The CDR3 sequence: CASSYSTAYSNQPQHF. The CDR3 DNA reads as TGTGCCAGCAGTTACTCAACAGCTTATAGCAATCAGCCCCAGCATTTT.

The chain recombines TRBV6-2 or TRBV6-3 with TRBJ2-1, with TRBD2 as a possible D gene (6 bases). Germline CDR1 and CDR2: MNHEY and SVGEGT. There are 14 residues in the CDR3. Trimming took 5 bases from V and 5 from J, leaving 13 bases between them. CDR3 DNA sequence: TGTGCCAGCAGTAATTACGGGGGAAACAATGAGCAGTTCTTC. Its translation: CASSNYGGNNEQFF.

The chain joins TRBV5-1 to TRBJ1-1; D unresolved. CDR3 size: 16 residues. CDR1 is SGHRS, CDR2 YFSETQ, per germline. V was cut by 3 bases and J by 4 bases, with 19 bases left in between. In nucleotides, the CDR3 is TGCGCCAGCAGCTCAAAGGAGTCCTTTTCGGGCACTGAAGCTTTCTTT. Its translation is CASSSKESFSGTEAFF.

The J gene is TRBJ1-5, the V gene TRBV28; D is uncertain. V was clipped by 5 bases and J by 5 bases, with 7 bases between them. The CDR3 contains 12 residues. CDR1 is MDHEN, CDR2 SYDVKM, per germline. The CDR3 coding sequence is TGTGCCAGCAGTCTCCGGGATCAGCCCCAGCATTTT. This encodes CASSLRDQPQHF.

This clone has at least ten counts. The chain links TRBV9 to TRBJ1-2; possibly TRBD1 for D (6 bases). V was pared by 4 bases and J by 0 bases, with 10 bases between. This CDR3 is 14 amino acids long. Per the germline V gene, CDR1 is SGDLS and CDR2 is YYNGEE. Here the CDR3 reads CASSPRTANYGYTF. In DNA form, the CDR3 reads TGTGCCAGCAGCCCCCGGACAGCTAACTATGGCTACACCTTC.

This sequence joins TRBV30 and TRBJ1-5; the match to TRBD1 covers 7 bases. This CDR3 spans 12 amino acids. The germline V gene encodes CDR1 GTSNPN and CDR2 SVGIG (reference sequence). V shed 5 bases and J 5 bases; nucleotides not matched to a gene: 3. CDR3 bases: TGTGCCTGGGACAGGGAAGATCAGCCCCAGCATTTT. This codes for CAWDREDQPQHF.

The chain carries TRBV19 and TRBJ1-1; 12 nucleotides align to TRBD1. With 3 bases clipped from V and 3 bases from J, the junction kept 11 bases outside the gene matches. The CDR3 is 18 residues long. Germline V gives CDR1 LNHDA, CDR2 SQIVND (reference sequence). The CDR3 DNA sequence: TGTGCCAGTAGTATTTTTGGGACAGGGGGCTCGGCGGACACTGAAGCTTTCTTT. Translating gives CASSIFGTGGSADTEAFF.

The chain combines TRBV27 with TRBJ2-1; 8 bases are shared with TRBD2. Germline assignment: CDR1 MNHEY and CDR2 SMNVEV (reference sequence). Trimming took 4 bases from V and 8 from J; bases not matched to a gene: 7. This CDR3 has 14 residues. CDR3 DNA sequence: TGTGCCAGCAGTTATAGCGGGGTGGGCGATGAGCAGTTCTTC. It yields the protein CASSYSGVGDEQFF.

The gene calls are TRBV30 and TRBJ1-1; 7 bases align to TRBD1. The CDR3 contains 13 residues. CDR1 is GTSNPN and CDR2 is SVGIG in the germline V gene (reference sequence). J was trimmed by 11 bases and V by 1 base; bases with no gene match: 10. Here the CDR3 reads CAWSAGTVALAFF. Written as DNA, the CDR3 is TGTGCCTGGAGTGCCGGGACAGTGGCTCTGGCTTTCTTT.

The V gene is TRBV5-1, the J gene TRBJ1-1; D not certain. V lost 0 bases and J 0 bases, leaving 12 bases between the germline ends. CDR3 length: 16 residues. CDR1 is SGHRS and CDR2 is YFSETQ in the germline V gene. The CDR3 DNA is TGCGCCAGCAGCTTGGGGTTCACAGCCCTGAACACTGAAGCTTTCTTT. Translation gives CASSLGFTALNTEAFF.

Only one count was recorded for this clone. The J gene is TRBJ2-7, the V gene TRBV11-2, with D possibly TRBD2 on 5 matching bases. V was shortened by 1 base and J by 0 bases, with 16 bases between the two germline ends. The CDR3 sequence is 17 residues long. In germline, CDR1 is SGHAT, CDR2 FQNNGV. CDR3 nucleotide sequence: TGTGCCAGCAGCTTAGCCCGAGATAGCGTAAGCTCCTACGAGCAGTACTTC. It yields the protein CASSLARDSVSSYEQYF.

The CDR3 sequence: CASSLGRWNTEAFF. CDR3 coding DNA: TGTGCCAGCAGTTTGGGCAGGTGGAACACTGAAGCTTTCTTT. V is TRBV27 and J is TRBJ1-1, with D uncertain. V was clipped by 3 bases and J by 1 base, with 9 bases between them. The CDR3 is 14 amino acids. Germline loops: CDR1 MNHEY, CDR2 SMNVEV (reference sequence).

CDR3 DNA sequence: TGTGCCAGCAGCCAAGATAGGCTAGCGGGGACAGCAGAGACCCAGTACTTC. Translated: CASSQDRLAGTAETQYF. The V gene is TRBV3-1 (or the pseudogene TRBV3-2), the J gene TRBJ2-5, with 9 bases identical to TRBD2. The J segment lost 4 bases and the V segment lost 0 bases, leaving 9 bases of the junction unmatched. The CDR3 contains 17 residues. CDR1 and CDR2 from the germline V gene are LGHDT and YNNKEL (reference sequence).

CDR3 loop: CASSQGGHGTPLHF. The CDR3 bases are TGTGCCAGCAGCCAGGGCGGGCATGGGACACCCCTCCACTTT. This chain links TRBV16 with TRBJ1-6; D gene unclear. The CDR3 runs to 14 residues. Trimming shortened V by 3 bases and J by 11 bases, and 14 bases separated the two germline ends. Germline V gene lookup returns CDR1 KGHSY and CDR2 FQNENV. Filled out from reference TRBV16 and TRBJ1-6, the complete variable domain reads GEEVAQTPKHLVRGEGQKAKLYCAPIKGHSYVFWYQQVLKNEFKFLISFQNENVFDETGMPKERFSAKCLPNSPCSLEIQATKLEDSAVYFCASSQGGHGTPLHFGNGTRLTVT.

The table lists this clone with a count of one. The rearrangement joins TRBV10-1 to TRBJ2-3; D gene uncertain. This CDR3 is built from 15 residues. In germline, CDR1 is WNHNN, CDR2 SYGVQD (reference sequence). V dropped 2 bases and J dropped 2 bases, with 11 bases sitting between them. The CDR3 DNA sequence: TGCGCCAGCAGTGAGGTAGTGGGCCACACAGATACGCAGTATTTT. Amino acid sequence: CASSEVVGHTDTQYF.

The sample holds one count of this clone. V usage is TRBV5-5 and J usage is TRBJ2-7; 8 bases match TRBD2. The length of the CDR3 is 16 residues. The V segment lost 1 base and the J segment 0 bases; nucleotides outside the gene matches: 6. CDR1 is SGHKS and CDR2 is YYEKEE in the germline V gene (reference sequence). CDR3 loop: CASSLTGTRTSYEQYF. The CDR3 DNA reads TGTGCCAGCAGCTTGACCGGGACTAGGACCTCCTACGAGCAGTACTTC.

The V gene is TRBV6-6, the J gene TRBJ1-1; D gene uncertain. Deletions cut 8 bases from V and 4 bases from J, with 17 bases between. Germline V CDR1 and CDR2: MNHNY, SVGAGI (reference sequence). The CDR3 has 14 residues. The DNA for the CDR3 is TGTGCCAGCTGGTACTACGGAGGGAGCACTGAAGCTTTCTTT. It encodes CASWYYGGSTEAFF.

The chain links TRBV4-1 to TRBJ1-1; the D gene is possibly TRBD1 (5 bases). Trimming left V 1 base short and J 0 bases short, with 9 bases between. Germline lookup yields CDR1 MGHRA and CDR2 YSYEKL. CDR3 length: 15 residues. The CDR3 DNA is TGCGCCAGCAGCCAAGGGTCAGGGATGAACACTGAAGCTTTCTTT. Translating it yields CASSQGSGMNTEAFF.

The rearrangement uses TRBV28 and TRBJ2-7, with D maybe TRBD1 (6 bases). Germline CDR1 MDHEN, CDR2 SYDVKM. V was clipped by 4 bases and J by 3 bases, with 7 bases between them. The CDR3 is made up of 12 amino acids. This chain's CDR3 is CASSSDSYEQYF. The CDR3, as DNA: TGTGCCAGCAGTTCGGACAGCTACGAGCAGTACTTC.

The chain couples TRBV4-1 to TRBJ1-5, with D possibly being TRBD1 (5 bases). Trimming cost V 4 bases and J 4 bases, with 17 bases left between them. Germline V lookup: CDR1 MGHRA, CDR2 YSYEKL. This CDR3 has 16 amino acids. The CDR3 DNA sequence: TGCGCCAGCAGCCCGTCGGATCGACAGATTAATCAGCCCCAGCATTTT. Its translation: CASSPSDRQINQPQHF.

Only one count was recorded for this clone. The rearrangement uses TRBV7-6 and TRBJ2-7; unclear D gene. The V and J ends lost 1 base and 4 bases respectively, with 11 bases between them. This CDR3 region has 14 residues. Germline V lookup: CDR1 SGHVS, CDR2 FNYEAQ. CDR3 sequence reads: CASSLGQGTYEQYF. CDR3 DNA: TGTGCCAGCAGCTTAGGACAAGGAACTTACGAGCAGTACTTC.